Following are 19 T cell receptor beta chains from one sample sequenced in a study of OX40 agonist ivuxolimab in advanced cancers. This table comes from immunoSEQ multiplex PCR, and its TCRdb copy is limited to in-frame clones, with some not included. Counted here are about 68,000 clones, around 85% occurring once; the ten biggest clones make up roughly 0.69%. Sequences were derived from CD4+ or CD8+ T cells sorted from blood, sampled in a trial of the OX40 agonist ivuxolimab. These receptors came from an adult with an advanced solid tumor such as melanoma, head and neck, liver or kidney cancer.

The chain recombines TRBV7-2 with TRBJ1-2; the D is unclear. The ends were cut back, 2 bases at V and 8 bases at J, with 9 bases in the middle. Germline lookup yields CDR1 SGHTA and CDR2 FQGNSA. The CDR3 runs 12 residues. CDR3 protein: CASSLNEYGYTF. The CDR3 DNA follows: TGTGCCAGCAGCTTAAATGAATACGGCTACACCTTC.

The chain employs TRBV7-3 and TRBJ2-6; 7 nucleotides agree with TRBD1. Trimming took 5 bases from V and 1 from J; bases not matched to a gene: 17. The length of the CDR3 is 20 residues. CDR1 and CDR2 from the germline V gene are SGHTA and FQGTGA. CDR3 sequence (DNA): TGTGCCAGCAGCCCAACCCGACAGGGCCCGGACTTATCTGGGGCCAACGTCCTGACTTTC. Protein sequence: CASSPTRQGPDLSGANVLTF.

J is TRBJ2-7 and V is TRBV6-5, with 7 positions matching TRBD1. The CDR3 totals 13 residues. The germline gives CDR1 MNHEY, CDR2 SVGAGI. The V and J ends lost 9 bases and 2 bases, in that order; junction bases with no gene match: 7. The CDR3 loop is CASTGQDTYEQYF. The CDR3 coding sequence is TGTGCCAGTACTGGACAGGATACCTACGAGCAGTACTTC.

The chain is built from TRBV28 and TRBJ2-3; D remains unclear. The CDR3 has 15 residues. V dropped 7 bases and J dropped 0 bases, with 14 bases sitting between them. From germline, CDR1 is MDHEN and CDR2 SYDVKM. The CDR3 DNA reads as TGTGCCAGCAAAATATCACCATACAGCACAGATACGCAGTATTTT. Protein product: CASKISPYSTDTQYF.

The genes are TRBV12-1 and TRBJ2-1; the table's D call of TRBD1 was not tested on the DNA. TRBV12-1 is assigned pseudogene status. The CDR3 length is 17 residues. CDR3 in amino acids: CASSARFVGAPNNEQFF. In DNA form, the CDR3 reads TGTGCCAGCAGCGCACGTTTTGTGGGGGCTCCTAACAATGAGCAGTTCTTC.

The gene calls are TRBV18 and TRBJ2-1; no definite D call. The CDR3 totals 13 residues. Trimming removed 2 bases at V and 5 bases at J, with 7 bases between. Germline V gene lookup returns CDR1 KGHSH and CDR2 LQKENI. The chain's CDR3 is CASSPGLNNEQFF. DNA of the CDR3: TGTGCCAGCTCACCAGGGCTCAACAATGAGCAGTTCTTC.

The CDR3 nucleotides read TGCAGTGCAGGGGTTTATGGCTACACCTTC. Translated, it gives CSAGVYGYTF. The V call is TRBV20-1, the J call TRBJ1-2, with D maybe TRBD1 (5 bases). Germline-derived CDR1 and CDR2 are DFQATT and SNEGSKA (reference sequence). Deletions cut 6 bases from V and 5 bases from J, with 7 bases between. This CDR3 is built from 10 residues.

The CDR3: CASSPGQGLREQYF. CDR3 nucleotide sequence: TGTGCCAGCAGTCCGGGACAGGGGTTGCGCGAGCAGTACTTC. The rearrangement joins TRBV28 to TRBJ2-7, with TRBD1 matching 10 bases. Per germline, CDR1 MDHEN and CDR2 SYDVKM. Germline trimming cut 5 bases from V and 6 bases from J; bases unmatched to any gene: 7. The CDR3 totals 14 residues.

The chain is built from TRBV7-3 and TRBJ2-7, with 9 nucleotides matching TRBD1. Trimming removed 5 bases from V and 4 bases from J; junction bases left unmatched: 6. Per the germline V gene, CDR1 is SGHTA and CDR2 is FQGTGA. The CDR3 totals 14 residues. The CDR3 reads CASSPGQGTYEQYF. In nucleotides, the CDR3 is TGTGCCAGCAGCCCAGGACAGGGGACGTACGAGCAGTACTTC.

The rearrangement uses TRBV7-2 and TRBJ1-1; 8 bases are shared with TRBD1. CDR1 and CDR2 (germline): SGHTA, FQGNSA. The V and J ends lost 4 bases and 7 bases, in that order; junction bases with no gene match: 11. The CDR3 totals 15 residues. The CDR3 coding sequence is TGTGCCAGCAGCTCCGTCCTAACAGGGGGAGTTGAAGCTTTCTTT. This translates into CASSSVLTGGVEAFF.

The chain carries TRBV6-5 and TRBJ1-2; TRBD1 aligns across 8 bases. The V segment lost 6 bases and the J segment 2 bases; nucleotides outside the gene matches: 5. The CDR3 covers 14 residues. Germline V gene sequence: CDR1 MNHEY, CDR2 SVGAGI. The CDR3 coding sequence is TGTGCCAGCAGGATCGGACAGGGCAACTATGGCTACACCTTC. Its translation: CASRIGQGNYGYTF.

This clone came up a few times. The chain joins TRBV20-1 to TRBJ2-5; perhaps D is TRBD1 or TRBD2 (5 bases each). Germline V CDR1 and CDR2: DFQATT, SNEGSKA (reference sequence). CDR3 length: 11 residues. Trimming pared 3 bases from V and 5 bases from J, leaving 7 bases between. CDR3 residues: CSASWGETQYF. CDR3 DNA: TGCAGTGCTAGTTGGGGGGAGACCCAGTACTTC.

This clone was counted many times. This chain joins TRBV5-1 and TRBJ1-2; D ambiguous. Germline CDR1 SGHRS, CDR2 YFSETQ. The CDR3 covers 13 residues. Trimming stripped 0 bases from V and 2 bases from J, with 5 bases between. CDR3 sequence reads: CASSLDANYGYTF. CDR3 in DNA: TGCGCCAGCAGCTTGGACGCCAACTATGGCTACACCTTC.

V and J are TRBV9 and TRBJ2-5, with a weak D call TRBD2 (5 bases). The CDR3 is made up of 15 amino acids. CDR1 and CDR2 (germline): SGDLS, YYNGEE. The germline V and J ends were trimmed by 4 bases and 1 base, with 14 bases remaining between them. The CDR3 DNA follows: TGTGCCAGCAGCCCCCACCCCGGGATCCAAGAGACCCAGTACTTC. It encodes CASSPHPGIQETQYF.

The chain combines TRBV2 with TRBJ1-1, with no clear D. With 9 bases removed from V and 1 base from J, the gap between germline ends came to 12 bases. The germline gives CDR1 SNHLY, CDR2 FYNNEI. The CDR3 covers 13 residues. Written as DNA, the CDR3 is TGTGCCAGTCTACGCGGGGAGAACACTGAAGCTTTCTTT. It codes for CASLRGENTEAFF.

In its sample, this clone was seen once. V is TRBV7-8 and J is TRBJ1-4; no firm D call. V lost 3 bases and J lost 4, with 9 bases in between. The CDR3 is 14 residues long. The germline CDR1 and CDR2 sequences are SGHVS and FQNEAQ. This CDR3 reads CASSFTEVNEKLFF. The CDR3 bases are TGTGCCAGCAGCTTTACGGAGGTTAATGAAAAACTGTTTTTT.

The CDR3 DNA follows: TGCGCCAGCAGCTTCGCGACAGATACGCAGTATTTT. Translated, it gives CASSFATDTQYF. The rearrangement uses TRBV5-1 and TRBJ2-3; D is unclear. In germline, CDR1 is SGHRS, CDR2 YFSETQ. V shed 2 bases and J shed 3 bases, with 4 bases lying between them. The CDR3 is made up of 12 amino acids.

The rearrangement links TRBV6-5 to TRBJ2-7; no clear D gene. Trimming removed 4 bases from V and 2 bases from J, with 3 bases in between. The CDR3 totals 11 residues. Germline V gives CDR1 MNHEY, CDR2 SVGAGI. CDR3 protein: CASSWAYEQYF. The CDR3 DNA follows: TGTGCCAGCAGTTGGGCCTACGAGCAGTACTTC.

The V gene is TRBV29-1, the J gene TRBJ1-1; D is undetermined. Deletions cut 6 bases from V and 0 bases from J, with 14 bases between. The CDR3 is made up of 14 amino acids. Germline CDR1 SQVTM, CDR2 ANQGSEA. As DNA, the CDR3 is TGCAGCGTCGGAACACCGCGAATGAACACTGAAGCTTTCTTT. Translating gives CSVGTPRMNTEAFF.